This T cell receptor (beta chain) originates from a study of tumor-infiltrating lymphocytes in primary liver carcinoma. Regarding this clonotype: This may be a read error, as it is one base from a much larger clone.

Germline DNA was also extracted, with blood RNA taken from unsorted whole blood. The researchers produced TCR beta cDNA from about 510 ng total RNA with a constant-region primer. What produced the TCR beta libraries was three nested multiplex PCR rounds using slightly modified ARM-PCR. From the multiplex PCR reads, TCRdb called clonotypes with MiXCR, one entry per CDR3 protein. The sample shows about 320,000 distinct CDR3 sequences, roughly 60% of them seen only once. Material: peripheral blood. The origin of this receptor is a man aged 40-50 years with primary liver carcinoma and hepatitis B virus infection.

CDR3: CASSQTSGRGTEAFF. CDR3 DNA: TGTGCCAGCAGCCAAACATCGGGGCGCGGCACTGAAGCTTTCTTT. The chain uses TRBV14 and TRBJ1-1; D possibly corresponds to TRBD1 (5 bases). Trimming took 2 bases from V and 4 from J, leaving 14 bases between them. There are 15 residues in the CDR3. Germline values: CDR1 SGHDN, CDR2 FVKESK.